This T cell receptor (beta chain) emerged from a study of cytomegalovirus exposure and HLA in healthy donors. Whole-study results and caveats: First-cohort TCR clusters were later found to tend to co-occur in the 120 or so validation repertoires.

The table came from immunoSEQ multiplex PCR; TCRdb's copy has only in-frame clones and leaves some out. This sample carries roughly 310,000 clones, around 90% of them seen once, and the ten largest clones take around 0.88%. The approximately 130-subject validation cohort, separate from the approximately 640-subject first cohort, included the donors. As for this clone: The antigen is not known.

The CDR3 is 14 residues long. Trimming cost V 6 bases and J 0 bases, with 10 bases left between them. Germline CDR1 SEHNR, CDR2 FQNEAQ (reference sequence). The sample was PBMCs. This clonotype was obtained from a man aged 30 to 39 in good health and CMV-seronegative. The gene calls are TRBV7-9 and TRBJ2-3; D perhaps matches TRBD2 (6 bases). The CDR3 nucleotides read TGTGCCAGCAGGACGAGCGGGAGCACAGATACGCAGTATTTT. Translation gives CASRTSGSTDTQYF.